The sequence of this T cell receptor (beta chain) was determined in a study of a mutant IDH1 vaccine in newly diagnosed glioma. Study-wide context: The study started vaccination 4-6 weeks after radiotherapy alone, or with temozolomide cycles. Averaging around 42 years of age, treated patients were about 60% male and approximately 40% female. Week 35 held visit V12, while week 47 held visit V13.

The protocol was immunoSEQ multiplex PCR, while the TCRdb copy is restricted to in-frame clones and leaves out a portion. The sample carries around 60,000 clones, roughly 79% recorded once. Germline V lookup: CDR1 SGHRS, CDR2 YFSETQ. Trimming cost V 0 bases and J 1 base; bases outside gene matches: 12. The CDR3 sequence is 18 residues long. As concerns this clone: Antigen specificity is unknown.

Indicated time point: week 35, safety follow-up. In every dose of vaccine, 300 ug of mutant IDH1 20-mer peptide was given alongside topical imiquimod. Patients carried new grade 3 or 4 IDH1-mutant astrocytomas lacking nuclear ATRX. The sequence was collected from a man aged 35 to 55 with glioma. The chain joins TRBV5-1 to TRBJ2-7, with TRBD1 matching 8 bases. The sample consisted of PBMCs, taken from a glioma patient whose treatment included an IDH1 peptide vaccine. The CDR3: CASSLVSKTGDRSYEQYF. CDR3 bases: TGCGCCAGCAGCTTGGTGTCCAAGACAGGGGACCGGTCCTACGAGCAGTACTTC. The full variable domain, its missing parts supplied by reference TRBV5-1 and TRBJ2-7, is KAGVTQTPRYLIKTRGQQVTLSCSPISGHRSVSWYQQTPGQGLQFLFEYFSETQRNKGNFPGRFSGRQFSNSRSEMNVSTLELGDSALYLCASSLVSKTGDRSYEQYFGPGTRLTVT.